These 31 T cell receptor beta chains originate from one sample sequenced in a study of blood T cell repertoires in COVID-19. The protocol was immunoSEQ multiplex PCR, while the TCRdb copy is restricted to in-frame clones and leaves out a portion. The table records 260,000 or so clones, roughly 79% of them present only once. Sequencing was performed on peripheral blood. Source of these receptors: a woman aged 80 or over with COVID-19, enrolled during active disease.

The CDR3 protein is CASSESGGGYQPQHF. As DNA, the CDR3 is TGCGCCAGCAGTGAGTCTGGCGGGGGGTACCAGCCCCAGCATTTT. J is TRBJ1-5 and V is TRBV10-2; D is possibly TRBD1 (5 bases). Germline V gene sequence: CDR1 WSHSY, CDR2 SAAADI. The CDR3 has 15 amino acids. The V end lost 0 bases, the J end lost 7 bases, and 13 bases lay between the germline ends.

This chain uses TRBV7-3 with TRBJ2-1; TRBD2 is a possible D gene (5 bases). This CDR3 is built from 15 residues. Looked up from germline, CDR1 is SGHTA and CDR2 is FQGTGA. V dropped 0 bases and J dropped 7 bases, with 13 bases sitting between them. The CDR3, as DNA: TGTGCCAGCAGCTTAACGTCGCTAGCCTCGAATGAGCAGTTCTTC. Protein: CASSLTSLASNEQFF.

The chain recombines TRBV2 with TRBJ2-7, with D unclear. The CDR3 runs to 11 residues. Trimming shortened V by 5 bases and J by 7 bases, and 9 bases separated the two germline ends. Germline-derived CDR1 and CDR2 are SNHLY and FYNNEI. The CDR3 coding sequence is TGTGCCAGCAGTCCCGACACGGAGCAGTACTTC. Amino acids: CASSPDTEQYF.

The J gene is TRBJ1-1, the V gene TRBV30; D is unresolved. Trimming removed 2 bases at V and 5 bases at J, with 12 bases between. Germline-derived CDR1 and CDR2 are GTSNPN and SVGIG (reference sequence). This CDR3 region has 13 residues. CDR3 sequence: CAWSPLVRTEAFF. In DNA form, the CDR3 reads TGTGCCTGGAGTCCACTCGTACGAACTGAAGCTTTCTTT.

This chain joins TRBV6-5 and TRBJ1-3, with D unresolved. Germline V gene sequence: CDR1 MNHEY, CDR2 SVGAGI. Trimming stripped 10 bases from V and 0 bases from J, with 16 bases between. The CDR3 extends over 15 amino acids. CDR3 DNA sequence: TGTGCCACCGGACTGATCCTCCTCTCTGGAAACACCATATATTTT. Protein: CATGLILLSGNTIYF.

Here the CDR3 reads CAISGSKRTSGRGNEQFF. CDR3 in DNA: TGTGCCATCAGTGGCTCTAAGAGGACTAGCGGGAGAGGGAATGAGCAGTTCTTC. This rearrangement joins TRBV10-3 to TRBJ2-1; 13 bases match TRBD2. Germline V gene data show CDR1 as ENHRY and CDR2 as SYGVKD. The CDR3 spans 18 residues. Trimming took 4 bases from V and 7 from J; bases not matched to a gene: 13.

The chain carries TRBV5-1 and TRBJ2-7, with 10 positions matching TRBD1. V shed 0 bases and J 0 bases; nucleotides not matched to a gene: 9. The CDR3 is made up of 18 amino acids. CDR1 and CDR2 (germline): SGHRS, YFSETQ. CDR3 in DNA: TGCGCCAGCAGCTTGGAGCGGGACAGGGGCACGAGCTCCTACGAGCAGTACTTC. This translates into CASSLERDRGTSSYEQYF.

The chain couples TRBV6-5 to TRBJ1-2, with unresolved D. V gave up 2 bases and J gave up 4 bases, with 14 bases separating them. The CDR3 is 15 residues long. Germline V CDR1 and CDR2: MNHEY, SVGAGI. This CDR3 is CASSYSGVPVYGYTF. The CDR3 region has the DNA TGTGCCAGCAGTTACAGCGGTGTACCGGTCTATGGCTACACCTTC.

A word on this clone: Other DNA sequences in the same sample also yield this CDR3. J is TRBJ1-3 and V is TRBV7-2; 7 nucleotides agree with TRBD1. The CDR3 sequence is 15 residues long. From germline, CDR1 is SGHTA and CDR2 FQGNSA. Losses at the gene ends were 2 bases for V and 2 bases for J; bases not matched to a gene: 3. CDR3 sequence reads: CASSLRGQTGNTIYF. As DNA, the CDR3 is TGTGCCAGCAGCTTAAGGGGACAGACTGGAAACACCATATATTTT.

This CDR3 is CASSLDRTSDSTDTQYF. The CDR3 DNA is TGTGCCAGCAGCTTGGACCGGACTAGCGACAGCACAGATACGCAGTATTTT. The chain links TRBV5-6 to TRBJ2-3, with TRBD2 matching over 9 bases. Germline CDR1 is SGHDT and CDR2 is YYEEEE. The V and J ends lost 0 bases and 0 bases, in that order; junction bases with no gene match: 5. This CDR3 comprises 17 residues.

The J gene is TRBJ2-1, the V gene TRBV10-3; 8 nucleotides agree with TRBD2. The ends lost 3 bases at V and 12 bases at J; junction bases unmatched: 13. The germline V gene encodes CDR1 ENHRY and CDR2 SYGVKD. The CDR3 length is 15 residues. The CDR3 here is CAISEVFQGLGRQFF. CDR3 DNA sequence: TGTGCCATCAGTGAAGTATTTCAGGGACTAGGAAGGCAGTTCTTC.

This chain joins TRBV28 and TRBJ1-1; no firm D call. The V gene lost 2 bases and the J gene lost 5 bases, with 15 bases spanning the gap. In germline, CDR1 is MDHEN, CDR2 SYDVKM. The length of the CDR3 is 15 residues. CDR3 sequence: CASSLRGRSRTEAFF. Written as DNA, the CDR3 is TGTGCCAGCAGTTTACGGGGTAGATCTAGGACTGAAGCTTTCTTT.

This chain links TRBV7-2 with TRBJ1-2; 8 bases line up with TRBD1. After removal of 4 bases from V and 7 bases from J, the junction contained 11 bases not matched to a gene. There are 15 residues in the CDR3. CDR1 and CDR2 from the germline V gene are SGHTA and FQGNSA. The CDR3 DNA reads TGTGCCAGCAGCTCCGTACAGGGGGATGGTTCTGGCTACACCTTC. Translation gives CASSSVQGDGSGYTF.

V gene TRBV19 combines with J gene TRBJ2-6; D remains ambiguous. From germline, CDR1 is LNHDA and CDR2 SQIVND (reference sequence). Trimming stripped 3 bases from V and 3 bases from J, with 15 bases between. The CDR3 is made up of 17 amino acids. The CDR3: CASSMGLGPLGANVLTF. CDR3 nucleotide sequence: TGTGCCAGTAGTATGGGTTTGGGCCCGCTTGGGGCCAACGTCCTGACTTTC.

Of note for this clone: The junction departs from the called germline gene at one end, perhaps through a read error. This chain links TRBV7-2 with TRBJ2-1; 8 bases agree with TRBD2. This CDR3 spans 14 amino acids. CDR1 and CDR2 from the germline V gene are SGHTA and FQGNSA. CDR3 sequence: CASSLRITAGVQVF. CDR3 bases: TGTGCCAGCAGCTTACGGATTACAGCGGGGGTTCAGGTCTTC.

The rearrangement joins TRBV19 to TRBJ1-5, with a possible D match to TRBD1 (5 bases). Trimming cost V 3 bases and J 5 bases, with 14 bases left between them. This CDR3 is built from 15 residues. The germline V gene encodes CDR1 LNHDA and CDR2 SQIVND (reference sequence). CDR3 in DNA: TGTGCCAGTAGTATTAGCTCAGGGTCTTATCAGCCCCAGCATTTT. It codes for CASSISSGSYQPQHF. Filled out from reference TRBV19 and TRBJ1-5, the complete variable domain reads DGGITQSPKYLFRKEGQNVTLSCEQNLNHDAMYWYRQDPGQGLRLIYYSQIVNDFQKGDIAEGYSVSREKKESFPLTVTSAQKNPTAFYLCASSISSGSYQPQHFGDGTRLSIL.

This clone has more than one count but fewer than ten. One end of the junction varies from germline; a read error may be responsible. The chain joins TRBV5-5 to TRBJ1-2, with TRBD1 matching over 10 bases. The germline V gene encodes CDR1 SGHKS and CDR2 YYEKEE (reference sequence). The CDR3 is 12 amino acids. CDR3 DNA: TGTGCCAGCAGCTGGGTACCGGGACAGGGGTCTTTC. Its protein product is CASSWVPGQGSF.

The gene calls are TRBV5-4 and TRBJ2-2, with D possibly TRBD2 on 6 matching bases. The CDR3 totals 14 residues. Trimming stripped 0 bases from V and 7 bases from J, with 10 bases between. Germline V gene lookup returns CDR1 SGHNT and CDR2 YYREEE (reference sequence). CDR3 sequence: CASSLGGEGGELFF. The CDR3 DNA reads as TGTGCCAGCAGCTTGGGCGGGGAAGGCGGGGAGCTGTTTTTT.

This clone appeared once. The rearrangement uses TRBV3-1 (or the pseudogene TRBV3-2) and TRBJ1-1, with TRBD1 matching over 7 bases. V shed 3 bases, J shed 7 bases, and the junction held 11 bases outside the gene matches. This CDR3 spans 15 amino acids. Looked up from germline, CDR1 is LGHDT and CDR2 is YNNKEL (reference sequence). The DNA for the CDR3 is TGTGCCAGCAGCCAGGCCCTGACAGGGAAATTTGAAGCTTTCTTT. This sequence encodes CASSQALTGKFEAFF.

The genes are TRBV27 and TRBJ2-7; maybe TRBD1 (5 bases). The ends were cut back, 5 bases at V and 1 base at J, with 9 bases in the middle. The CDR3 consists of 13 residues. Per the germline V gene, CDR1 is MNHEY and CDR2 is SMNVEV (reference sequence). CDR3 in DNA: TGTGCCAGCAGTCCCGACAGTTCCTACGAGCAGTACTTC. This translates into CASSPDSSYEQYF.

The V gene is TRBV27, the J gene TRBJ1-2, with D unresolved. Trimming removed 6 bases at V and 4 bases at J, with 15 bases between. CDR1 is MNHEY and CDR2 is SMNVEV in the germline V gene (reference sequence). The CDR3 consists of 14 residues. CDR3 nucleotides: TGTGCCAGCAGGGCGGATAGAAGACTCTATGGCTACACCTTC. It translates to CASRADRRLYGYTF.

The chain employs TRBV7-2 and TRBJ2-1; 10 positions match TRBD2. Germline V gives CDR1 SGHTA, CDR2 FQGNSA. The trim removed 7 bases at V and 9 bases at J, leaving 6 bases unmatched. The CDR3 covers 13 residues. In DNA form, the CDR3 reads TGTGCCAGCATACTAGCGGGAATCGGTGAGCAGTTCTTC. Translating gives CASILAGIGEQFF.

The rearrangement joins TRBV5-1 to TRBJ2-5, with D tentatively TRBD2 (6 bases). CDR1 and CDR2 (germline): SGHRS, YFSETQ. V lost 1 base and J 5 bases, leaving 18 bases between the germline ends. The CDR3 contains 16 residues. The CDR3 loop is CASSLRPAGTRETQYF. In nucleotides, the CDR3 is TGCGCCAGCAGCTTGAGGCCGGCGGGGACTCGGGAGACCCAGTACTTC.

This chain links TRBV18 with TRBJ1-1; 7 positions match TRBD1. The CDR3 spans 14 residues. The V and J ends lost 2 bases and 4 bases, in that order; junction bases with no gene match: 4. CDR1 is KGHSH, CDR2 LQKENI, per germline. The CDR3 bases are TGTGCCAGCTCACCAGACAGGGTGGGCACTGAAGCTTTCTTT. Amino acid sequence: CASSPDRVGTEAFF.

The chain carries TRBV18 and TRBJ2-7, with D possibly being TRBD1 (5 bases). With 6 bases removed from V and 4 bases from J, the gap between germline ends came to 10 bases. The CDR3 is 12 residues long. Germline V lookup: CDR1 KGHSH, CDR2 LQKENI. The CDR3 bases are TGTGCCAGCTCGAAGACAGAATACGAGCAGTACTTC. This gives the protein CASSKTEYEQYF.

This rearrangement joins TRBV5-5 to TRBJ2-3; 11 bases fit TRBD2. The ends lost 4 bases at V and 4 bases at J; junction bases unmatched: 2. CDR1 SGHKS and CDR2 YYEKEE come from the germline V gene (reference sequence). The CDR3 has 14 amino acids. CDR3: CASSAGLAADTQYF. The CDR3 nucleotides read TGTGCCAGCAGCGCGGGACTAGCGGCAGATACGCAGTATTTT.

The chain joins TRBV5-1 to TRBJ2-1; 9 nucleotides agree with TRBD2. V trimming: 2 bases; J trimming: 2 bases; junction bases outside the gene matches: 5. The CDR3 runs to 16 residues. Germline assignment: CDR1 SGHRS and CDR2 YFSETQ. CDR3: CASSLGGGAAYNEQFF. In nucleotides, the CDR3 is TGCGCCAGCAGCTTAGGCGGGGGGGCCGCCTACAATGAGCAGTTCTTC.

This clone was seen just once. The chain is built from TRBV2 and TRBJ1-6; possible D gene TRBD1, 6 bases. Germline V gene data show CDR1 as SNHLY and CDR2 as FYNNEI. This CDR3 has 15 amino acids. The ends were cut back, 3 bases at V and 8 bases at J, with 14 bases in the middle. CDR3 protein: CASSDGGLDYSPLHF. The CDR3 bases are TGTGCCAGCAGTGATGGGGGCTTGGACTATTCACCCCTCCACTTT.

The V and J genes are TRBV7-3 and TRBJ2-2; D call uncertain. Trimming removed 5 bases at V and 5 bases at J, with 6 bases between. This CDR3 spans 12 amino acids. CDR1 and CDR2 (germline): SGHTA, FQGTGA. CDR3: CASSVRTGELFF. CDR3 DNA sequence: TGTGCCAGCAGCGTCCGGACCGGGGAGCTGTTTTTT.

The chain has TRBV5-5 and TRBJ2-5, with TRBD1 as a possible D gene (6 bases). V was shortened by 1 base and J by 4 bases, with 8 bases between the two germline ends. Germline V CDR1 and CDR2: SGHKS, YYEKEE (reference sequence). This CDR3 contains 13 residues. In DNA form, the CDR3 reads TGTGCCAGCAGCTTGCGAGGGGGAGAGACCCAGTACTTC. It yields the protein CASSLRGGETQYF.

This rearrangement joins TRBV6-2 or TRBV6-3 to TRBJ2-1; the match to TRBD2 covers 7 bases. Germline V gives CDR1 MNHEY, CDR2 SVGEGT. The CDR3 length is 12 residues. V shed 5 bases and J 9 bases; nucleotides not matched to a gene: 4. CDR3 sequence reads: CASSLREFEQFF. For the CDR3, the DNA is TGTGCCAGCAGTCTGCGGGAGTTTGAGCAGTTCTTC.